The clone carrying this T cell receptor (beta chain) was detected only a few times. Its specificity is not known. Being one base from a much bigger clone, this may be a read error. The library was built from around 380 ng RNA with molecular barcoded adaptors for alpha/delta and beta/gamma chains. TCRdb re-derived calls from the reads in MiXCR, one entry per CDR3 protein. The sample records about 57,000 distinct CDR3 sequences, 20% to 25% being singletons. This specimen belongs to a study of read filtering for tumor transcriptome and immune sequencing. Study summary: Mean patient age was 65.9 years, range roughly 45 to 85; around 17 male, 14 to 15 female.

Study-level points and caveats: IR-seq captured clonotypes deeper and more reliably than RNA-seq.

The CDR3 contains 12 residues. CDR1 and CDR2 from the germline V gene are SGHRS and YFSETQ. The V and J genes are TRBV5-1 and TRBJ1-1; D not certain. The receptor comes from a donor aged 40 or older with multiple myeloma. Sample: a population of CD138-negative cells sorted from bone marrow. In nucleotides, the CDR3 is TGCGCCAGCAGCTCCGGGAGGACTGGAGCTTTCTTT. It translates to CASSSGRTGAFF.